The rows below give T cell receptor beta chains drawn from one sample of a study of cytomegalovirus exposure and HLA in healthy donors. The method was immunoSEQ multiplex PCR; TCRdb's version includes in-frame clones alone and lacks a portion of them. The data contain some 130,000 clones, approximately 71% of them singletons. The sequenced sample was PBMCs. Receptor source: a man aged 30 to 39 in good health and CMV-seronegative. Each CDR3 is given with its conserved first and last residue. Each record gives: clone size, J gene, V gene, D gene, CDR3 protein, CDR3 DNA. The D gene is left open where the match is weak. Part of the rows lack a size; the others show once, few, many or a class for expanded clones.

>NA|TRBJ1-2|TRBV20-1|NA
CSARGGRGYTF
TGCAGTGCCCGGGGGGGGAGAGGCTACACCTTC
>NA|TRBJ1-4|TRBV5-5|NA
CASSLEGGNEKLFF
TGTGCCAGCAGCTTAGAAGGGGGTAATGAAAAACTGTTTTTT
>NA|TRBJ2-5|TRBV10-3|TRBD2
CAIALGGARETQYF
TGTGCCATCGCCTTGGGAGGGGCGCGAGAGACCCAGTACTTC
>NA|TRBJ1-4|TRBV30|NA
CAWSVESGKLFF
TGTGCCTGGAGTGTCGAGTCGGGAAAACTGTTTTTT
>NA|TRBJ1-1|TRBV2|TRBD1
CASSEAVNGQGQAFF
TGTGCCAGCAGTGAAGCGGTAAACGGACAGGGGCAAGCTTTCTTT
>NA|TRBJ2-1|TRBV28|TRBD2
CASWGAGGYNEQFF
TGTGCCAGCTGGGGAGCGGGAGGGTACAATGAGCAGTTCTTC
>NA|TRBJ2-4|TRBV11-2|NA
CASSPGGLGNIQYF
TGTGCCAGCAGCCCTGGTGGGCTTGGAAACATTCAGTACTTC
>NA|TRBJ1-1|TRBV10-3|NA
CAISSRPGENTEAFF
TGTGCCATCAGTTCGAGGCCAGGGGAAAACACTGAAGCTTTCTTT
>NA|TRBJ1-4|TRBV30|NA
CALHRDTDEKLFF
TGTGCCTTGCACCGGGACACCGATGAAAAACTGTTTTTT
>NA|TRBJ2-1|TRBV7-9|TRBD2
CASSLPRAGGGYNEQFF
TGTGCCAGCAGCTTACCCAGGGCGGGAGGAGGGTACAATGAGCAGTTCTTC
>NA|TRBJ2-5|TRBV5-1|NA
CASSPGNREETQYF
TGCGCCAGCTCCCCGGGAAACAGAGAGGAGACCCAGTACTTC
>NA|TRBJ1-2|TRBV7-8|TRBD1
CASSLVQGYGYTF
TGTGCCAGCAGCTTAGTACAGGGGTATGGCTACACCTTC
>few|TRBJ2-5|TRBV2|NA
CASSGRHFSSPLQETQYF
TGTGCCAGCAGTGGCAGACACTTCTCGTCCCCCCTTCAAGAGACCCAGTACTTC
>NA|TRBJ2-5|TRBV7-9|NA
CASSLLSGVRETQYF
TGTGCCAGCAGCTTACTCTCGGGGGTTCGAGAGACCCAGTACTTC
>NA|TRBJ2-3|TRBV10-3|TRBD1
CAIRTGGDADTQYF
TGTGCCATCAGAACAGGGGGAGACGCAGATACGCAGTATTTT
>NA|TRBJ2-7|TRBV4-2|TRBD1
CASSQEFRQGARYEQYF
TGTGCCAGCAGCCAAGAATTTCGACAGGGGGCAAGGTACGAGCAGTACTTC
>NA|TRBJ2-1|TRBV19|TRBD2
CASSIGLAGENEQFF
TGTGCCAGTAGTATAGGTCTAGCGGGAGAAAATGAGCAGTTCTTC
>NA|TRBJ2-5|TRBV20-1|NA
CSARDYPQYF
TGCAGTGCTAGAGATTATCCCCAGTACTTC
>NA|TRBJ2-7|TRBV18|TRBD2
CASSPRASGRNSYEQYF
TGTGCCAGCTCACCACGGGCTAGCGGGAGGAACTCCTACGAGCAGTACTTC
>NA|TRBJ2-7|TRBV5-1|NA
CASSEAGEGAYEQYF
TGCGCCAGCAGCGAAGCGGGTGAGGGTGCGTACGAGCAGTACTTC
>once|TRBJ2-7|TRBV10-3|NA
CAISDGAGQYF
TGTGCCATCAGTGATGGGGCCGGGCAGTACTTC
>NA|TRBJ2-5|TRBV30|NA
CAWSGGVGRETQYF
TGTGCCTGGAGTGGCGGGGTAGGGAGAGAGACCCAGTACTTC
>NA|TRBJ1-1|TRBV7-3|NA
CASSFQANSEAFF
TGTGCCAGCAGCTTTCAGGCGAACTCTGAAGCTTTCTTT
>NA|TRBJ1-2|TRBV6-4|NA
CASSEQGSQSYTF
TGTGCCAGCAGTGAACAGGGAAGTCAGAGCTACACCTTC
>NA|TRBJ2-5|TRBV27|NA
CASSDSQETQYF
TGTGCCAGCTCGGACTCCCAAGAGACCCAGTACTTC
>NA|TRBJ2-7|TRBV5-1|TRBD2
CASSTLSLAGGPGEQYF
TGCGCCAGCAGCACACTTTCCCTAGCGGGAGGGCCAGGCGAGCAGTACTTC
>NA|TRBJ2-5|TRBV6-5|NA
CASSLRNQETQYF
TGTGCCAGCAGTCTGCGTAACCAAGAGACCCAGTACTTC
>NA|TRBJ2-7|TRBV10-3|NA
CAISTGTYEQYF
TGTGCCATCAGTACAGGGACCTACGAGCAGTACTTC
>NA|TRBJ2-2|TRBV5-4|NA
CASSSKDRTNTGELFF
TGTGCCAGCAGCTCAAAAGACAGGACGAACACCGGGGAGCTGTTTTTT
>NA|TRBJ2-3|TRBV12-5|NA
CASGLMRGTATDTQYF
TGTGCTAGTGGACTCATGAGAGGTACGGCCACAGATACGCAGTATTTT
>few|TRBJ2-2|TRBV5-1|NA
CASSFGSGNTGELFF
TGCGCCAGCAGCTTCGGTTCCGGGAACACCGGGGAGCTGTTTTTT
>few|TRBJ1-2|TRBV5-6|NA
CASSLGQYTNYGYTF
TGTGCCAGCAGCTTGGGTCAGTACACTAACTATGGCTACACCTTC
>few|TRBJ1-5|TRBV28|NA
CASTPDGNRPQHF
TGTGCCAGCACCCCGGACGGGAATCGGCCCCAGCATTTT
>NA|TRBJ2-7|TRBV4-1|TRBD2
CASSQEGTSIEQYF
TGCGCCAGCAGCCAAGAGGGGACTAGCATCGAGCAGTACTTC
>NA|TRBJ2-3|TRBV9|NA
CASSGRLEGGTDTQYF
TGTGCCAGCAGCGGAAGACTAGAAGGGGGCACAGATACGCAGTATTTT
>few|TRBJ1-5|TRBV19|NA
CASSRGGQALNQPQHF
TGTGCCAGTTCAAGGGGGGGGCAGGCACTCAATCAGCCCCAGCATTTT
>NA|TRBJ2-5|TRBV28|TRBD1
CASTPPGTGREETQYF
TGTGCCAGCACTCCACCAGGGACAGGACGGGAGGAGACCCAGTACTTC
>NA|TRBJ1-2|TRBV9|TRBD1
CASSARTGYGYTF
TGTGCCAGCAGCGCAAGGACAGGGTACGGCTACACCTTC
>NA|TRBJ2-1|TRBV6-6|TRBD2
CASTPGTSGYNEQFF
TGTGCCAGCACTCCCGGGACTAGCGGATACAATGAGCAGTTCTTC
>NA|TRBJ2-3|TRBV4-2|TRBD2
CASSHGLAGGPGTDTQYF
TGTGCCAGCAGCCACGGACTAGCGGGAGGGCCGGGGACAGATACGCAGTATTTT
>NA|TRBJ2-5|TRBV13|NA
CASSNLQGETQYF
TGTGCCAGCAGCAATCTCCAGGGGGAGACCCAGTACTTC
>once|TRBJ2-7|TRBV6-5|NA
CASSYNRDSYEQYF
TGTGCCAGCAGTTACAACAGGGACTCCTACGAGCAGTACTTC
>NA|TRBJ2-1|TRBV6-1|TRBD2
CASSESTGGPYNEQFF
TGTGCCAGCAGTGAATCAACGGGAGGGCCCTACAATGAGCAGTTCTTC